This entry lists 20 T cell receptor beta chains sequenced from one sample in a study of T cell responses to AZD1222 COVID-19 vaccine. TCRdb's copy holds only in-frame clones and misses some; the assay was immunoSEQ multiplex PCR. This sample yields nearly 110,000 clones, of which around 90% are seen a single time; roughly a fifth belongs to the top ten. The source was peripheral blood, collected on day 0 of AZD1222 vaccination. These TCRs come from an adult in good health.

This chain joins TRBV6-1 and TRBJ2-3; D possibly corresponds to TRBD1 (6 bases). The CDR3 length is 14 residues. CDR1 and CDR2 (germline): MNHNS, SASEGT. Trimming stripped 3 bases from V and 3 bases from J, with 10 bases between. CDR3 coding DNA: TGTGCCAGCAGTGACACACAGGGTACAGATACGCAGTATTTT. Translating it yields CASSDTQGTDTQYF.

This rearrangement joins TRBV7-6 to TRBJ1-3; D remains unclear. The germline CDR1 and CDR2 sequences are SGHVS and FNYEAQ. The CDR3 has 16 residues. The V and J ends lost 1 base and 3 bases respectively, with 13 bases between them. The CDR3 DNA reads TGTGCCAGCAGCTTAGGTTCCGGTACTAGTGGAAACACCATATATTTT. It is translated as CASSLGSGTSGNTIYF.

The rearrangement uses TRBV5-5 and TRBJ1-3; D remains unclear. Germline V gene sequence: CDR1 SGHKS, CDR2 YYEKEE (reference sequence). The length of the CDR3 is 17 residues. The germline V and J ends were trimmed by 0 bases and 0 bases, with 13 bases remaining between them. The CDR3 here is CASSLADWRNSGNTIYF. CDR3 DNA sequence: TGTGCCAGCAGCTTGGCTGATTGGCGCAACTCTGGAAACACCATATATTTT.

The genes are TRBV28 and TRBJ2-7; 8 nucleotides line up with TRBD2. There are 14 residues in the CDR3. CDR1 MDHEN and CDR2 SYDVKM come from the germline V gene. J was trimmed by 1 base and V by 9 bases; bases with no gene match: 8. CDR3 DNA sequence: TGTGCCAGTATCCTGTCGGGGGGGTCCTACGAGCAGTACTTC. Its translation: CASILSGGSYEQYF.

J is TRBJ1-1 and V is TRBV6-5; a weak D match, TRBD1 (6 bases). Trimming cost V 7 bases and J 4 bases, with 13 bases left between them. Germline CDR1 MNHEY, CDR2 SVGAGI. CDR3 length equals 13 residues. CDR3 loop: CASTLQGSTEAFF. The DNA of the CDR3 is TGTGCCAGCACCTTACAGGGAAGCACTGAAGCTTTCTTT.

The chain links TRBV27 to TRBJ1-2; D is unresolved. The CDR3 contains 13 residues. V lost 3 bases and J lost 8, with 13 bases in between. Germline V gene sequence: CDR1 MNHEY, CDR2 SMNVEV (reference sequence). CDR3 in DNA: TGTGCCAGCAGTTTGGGAGGTTCCATAGGCTACACCTTC. This gives the protein CASSLGGSIGYTF.

This chain joins TRBV5-4 and TRBJ1-2; 9 bases agree with TRBD1. The germline gives CDR1 SGHNT, CDR2 YYREEE (reference sequence). The CDR3 has 14 residues. J was trimmed by 8 bases and V by 2 bases; bases with no gene match: 7. CDR3 protein: CASSLGQGRWGYTF. CDR3 nucleotide sequence: TGTGCCAGCAGCTTAGGACAGGGGAGGTGGGGCTACACCTTC.

As to this clone: The same CDR3 also results from other DNA sequences found in this sample. V and J are TRBV27 and TRBJ1-3; tentatively, D is TRBD1 (5 bases). Trimming took off 2 bases at V and 4 bases at J, with 9 bases between the two ends. Germline V gene data show CDR1 as MNHEY and CDR2 as SMNVEV (reference sequence). The CDR3 covers 14 residues. The CDR3 sequence is CASSLRGTGNTIYF. As DNA, the CDR3 is TGTGCCAGCAGTTTACGAGGGACCGGAAACACCATATATTTT.

J is TRBJ2-3 and V is TRBV7-6, with TRBD1 matching 7 bases. This CDR3 spans 15 amino acids. Germline-derived CDR1 and CDR2 are SGHVS and FNYEAQ. With 3 bases clipped from V and 2 bases from J, the junction kept 5 bases outside the gene matches. The DNA of the CDR3 is TGTGCCAGCAGCTTGCCACAGGGGTTCACAGATACGCAGTATTTT. Encoded protein: CASSLPQGFTDTQYF.

The table lists this clone with many counts. The same CDR3 is also encoded by other DNA sequences in this sample. The chain employs TRBV29-1 and TRBJ1-1; D is uncertain. Looked up from germline, CDR1 is SQVTM and CDR2 is ANQGSEA. The CDR3 spans 11 residues. V lost 4 bases to trimming and J lost 1 base, with 4 bases between them. The CDR3 region has the DNA TGCAGCGTTGCGCCGAACACTGAAGCTTTCTTT. This gives the protein CSVAPNTEAFF.

This clone showed up just once. The chain uses TRBV5-1 and TRBJ1-4; D might be TRBD1 (6 bases). Germline V gives CDR1 SGHRS, CDR2 YFSETQ. The CDR3 loop spans 13 amino acids. Trimming cost V 5 bases and J 6 bases, with 11 bases left between them. This CDR3 is CASRQGVDEKLFF. CDR3 sequence (DNA): TGCGCCAGCAGACAGGGTGTGGATGAAAAACTGTTTTTT.

V is TRBV6-5 and J is TRBJ1-4; 7 positions agree with TRBD1. The V and J ends lost 5 bases and 7 bases, in that order; junction bases with no gene match: 7. The CDR3 loop spans 14 amino acids. CDR1 MNHEY and CDR2 SVGAGI come from the germline V gene. The CDR3 loop is CASSRGTVSEKLFF. DNA of the CDR3: TGTGCCAGCAGTCGAGGGACAGTCTCTGAAAAACTGTTTTTT.

V and J are TRBV7-2 and TRBJ2-7; 9 nucleotides agree with TRBD2. The CDR3 runs 15 residues. Germline-derived CDR1 and CDR2 are SGHTA and FQGNSA. The J segment lost 3 bases and the V segment lost 1 base, leaving 4 bases of the junction unmatched. The CDR3 sequence: CASSLEGLAIYEQYF. The CDR3 nucleotides read TGTGCCAGCAGCTTAGAGGGACTAGCCATCTACGAGCAGTACTTC.

The rearrangement links TRBV7-2 to TRBJ1-5, with D possibly being TRBD1 (5 bases). With 2 bases removed from V and 0 bases from J, the gap between germline ends came to 11 bases. Germline CDR1 reads SGHTA; CDR2 reads FQGNSA. The CDR3 is 16 amino acids. The CDR3, as DNA: TGTGCCAGCAGCTTAACAGGTGCTTATAGCAATCAGCCCCAGCATTTT. This encodes CASSLTGAYSNQPQHF. The full variable domain, with the rest looked up from reference TRBV7-2 and TRBJ1-5, is GAGVSQSPSNKVTEKGKDVELRCDPISGHTALYWYRQSLGQGLEFLIYFQGNSAPDKSGLPSDRFSAERTGGSVSTLTIQRTQQEDSAVYLCASSLTGAYSNQPQHFGDGTRLSIL.

This chain uses TRBV6-4 with TRBJ2-3; 8 bases are shared with TRBD2. CDR1 and CDR2 from the germline V gene are MRHNA and SNTAGT. The V and J ends lost 4 bases and 3 bases, in that order; junction bases with no gene match: 6. CDR3 size: 15 residues. CDR3 amino acids: CASSAGTRETDTQYF. The CDR3 nucleotides read TGTGCCAGCAGTGCCGGGACTAGGGAGACAGATACGCAGTATTTT.

V gene TRBV6-5 combines with J gene TRBJ2-6; D gene uncertain. Trimming left V 2 bases short and J 0 bases short, with 5 bases between. Germline V CDR1 and CDR2: MNHEY, SVGAGI. The length of the CDR3 is 15 residues. CDR3 protein: CASSYRFSGANVLTF. The CDR3 nucleotides are TGTGCCAGCAGTTACCGGTTCTCTGGGGCCAACGTCCTGACTTTC.

V and J are TRBV16 and TRBJ1-2; TRBD1 agrees at 9 bases. CDR3 length: 14 amino acids. The germline CDR1 and CDR2 sequences are KGHSY and FQNENV. V shed 4 bases, J shed 8 bases, and the junction held 8 bases outside the gene matches. The DNA of the CDR3 is TGTGCCAGCAGCCCCTCGGACAGGGGTGAGGGCTACACCTTC. Protein: CASSPSDRGEGYTF.

This clone was picked up one time. The CDR3, as DNA: TGTGCCAGCAGCTTTCCCGACAGGGTTCGGAGTGGAGCTTTCTTT. Translated: CASSFPDRVRSGAFF. The rearrangement joins TRBV5-5 to TRBJ1-1, with TRBD1 matching over 7 bases. Germline V gene data show CDR1 as SGHKS and CDR2 as YYEKEE (reference sequence). J gave up 10 bases and V 2 bases, and 14 bases lay outside the gene matches. This CDR3 comprises 15 residues. Full variable domain (rest looked up from reference TRBV5-5 and TRBJ1-1): DAGVTQSPTHLIKTRGQQVTLRCSPISGHKSVSWYQQVLGQGPQFIFQYYEKEERGRGNFPDRFSARQFPNYSSELNVNALLLGDSALYLCASSFPDRVRSGAFFGQGTRLTVV.

The V call is TRBV30, the J call TRBJ1-6; perhaps TRBD1 as D (6 bases). Trimming stripped 1 base from V and 7 bases from J, with 14 bases between. Germline V gives CDR1 GTSNPN, CDR2 SVGIG (reference sequence). The CDR3 spans 15 residues. CDR3 loop: CAWSGRGGGNSPLHF. In DNA, the CDR3 is TGTGCCTGGAGTGGGCGAGGGGGGGGAAATTCACCCCTCCACTTT.

A note on this clone: This CDR3 is also generated by other DNA sequences in the sample. The chain links TRBV7-2 to TRBJ2-7; D not certain. Germline assignment: CDR1 SGHTA and CDR2 FQGNSA. This CDR3 comprises 12 residues. The germline V and J ends were trimmed by 1 base and 3 bases, with 4 bases remaining between them. The CDR3 here is CASSLVGYEQYF. The DNA of the CDR3 is TGTGCCAGCAGCTTAGTCGGCTACGAGCAGTACTTC. Combining the CDR3 with reference TRBV7-2 and TRBJ2-7 gives the whole variable domain GAGVSQSPSNKVTEKGKDVELRCDPISGHTALYWYRQSLGQGLEFLIYFQGNSAPDKSGLPSDRFSAERTGGSVSTLTIQRTQQEDSAVYLCASSLVGYEQYFGPGTRLTVT.